This T cell receptor (beta chain) was captured in a study of identical twins. Points from the study as a whole: Among beta out-of-frame sequences, excess sharing between twins appeared weaker.

This clonotype was seen a handful of times. Its antigen is unknown. The CDR3 runs 15 residues. V was trimmed by 7 bases and J by 0 bases, leaving 10 bases between them. One entry per CDR3 protein results from TCRdb running MiXCR on the 5' RACE reads. The table has 350,000 to 500,000 distinct CDR3 sequences, around a sixth seen once. This TCR was sampled from a man aged 50 or older in good health. The rearrangement links TRBV12-3 or TRBV12-4 to TRBJ2-6, with D maybe TRBD2 (5 bases). Sequenced: naive T cells sorted from blood. CDR3 loop: CASKRLSSGANVLTF. DNA of the CDR3: TGTGCCAGCAAACGACTAAGCTCTGGGGCCAACGTCCTGACTTTC.